One and the same sample provided the 31 T cell receptor beta chains below, sequenced in a study of blood T cell repertoires in COVID-19. The protocol was immunoSEQ multiplex PCR, while the TCRdb copy is restricted to in-frame clones and leaves out a portion. The top ten clones hold 9% of a sample with approximately 37,000 clones, approximately 89% of them seen once. The specimen sequenced was peripheral blood. Receptor source: a woman in her 70s with acute or convalescent COVID-19.

This chain uses TRBV2 with TRBJ2-1, with TRBD2 as a possible D gene (6 bases). Trimming removed 7 bases from V and 0 bases from J, with 7 bases in between. CDR1 is SNHLY, CDR2 FYNNEI, per germline. CDR3 length: 13 residues. CDR3 sequence (DNA): TGTGCCAGCACGGGGGTCTCCTACAATGAGCAGTTCTTC. It encodes CASTGVSYNEQFF.

The rearrangement uses TRBV18 and TRBJ1-1, with TRBD1 matching over 9 bases. CDR3 length equals 14 residues. The V gene's germline CDR1 is KGHSH and CDR2 LQKENI. The J segment lost 2 bases and the V segment lost 3 bases, leaving 1 base of the junction unmatched. CDR3 loop: CASSPGQGNTEAFF. DNA for the CDR3: TGTGCCAGCTCACCGGGACAGGGTAACACTGAAGCTTTCTTT.

The chain recombines TRBV18 with TRBJ2-3, with D perhaps TRBD2 (5 bases). Trimming took 6 bases from V and 5 from J, leaving 15 bases between them. The CDR3 length is 14 residues. The germline V gene has CDR1 KGHSH and CDR2 LQKENI. As DNA, the CDR3 is TGTGCCAGCTCCCCTTTTGAGGGTCGAGATACGCAGTATTTT. Translated: CASSPFEGRDTQYF. Looking up the rest from reference TRBV18 and TRBJ2-3 gives the full variable domain: NAGVMQNPRHLVRRRGQEARLRCSPMKGHSHVYWYRQLPEEGLKFMVYLQKENIIDESGMPKERFSAEFPKEGPSILRIQQVVRGDSAAYFCASSPFEGRDTQYFGPGTRLTVL.

CDR3 DNA: TGCAGCGCAAGACTAGCTTCTGGGGAGCTGTTTTTT. Protein sequence: CSARLASGELFF. This sequence joins TRBV29-1 and TRBJ2-2; the match to TRBD2 covers 7 bases. CDR3 length equals 12 residues. Germline CDR1 and CDR2: SQVTM and ANQGSEA. V dropped 7 bases and J dropped 8; count of bases not matched to a gene: 7.

The genes are TRBV6-5 and TRBJ2-1; tentative D call: TRBD2 (6 bases). Germline values: CDR1 MNHEY, CDR2 SVGAGI. Trimming pared 6 bases from V and 6 bases from J, leaving 15 bases between. CDR3 size: 14 residues. CDR3 sequence reads: CASSPGGVGNEQFF. The CDR3 bases are TGTGCCAGCAGCCCGGGCGGGGTGGGCAATGAGCAGTTCTTC.

The chain recombines TRBV2 with TRBJ2-7, with TRBD2 identical over 8 bases. J lost 2 bases, V lost 3 bases, and 3 bases had no gene match. The germline gives CDR1 SNHLY, CDR2 FYNNEI. The CDR3 runs to 14 residues. CDR3 protein: CASSDGRAPYEQYV. In DNA form, the CDR3 reads TGTGCCAGCAGTGACGGGAGGGCTCCCTACGAGCAGTACGTC.

The chain combines TRBV7-2 with TRBJ1-4, with D tentatively TRBD1 (5 bases). Germline lookup yields CDR1 SGHTA and CDR2 FQGNSA. The CDR3 consists of 15 residues. V dropped 1 base and J dropped 5 bases, with 11 bases sitting between them. CDR3 DNA sequence: TGTGCCAGCAGCTTAGGTGGGGCATCGAATGAAAAACTGTTTTTT. Protein: CASSLGGASNEKLFF.

The gene calls are TRBV5-1 and TRBJ1-4; D unresolved. The CDR3 is 14 residues long. V was trimmed by 4 bases and J by 0 bases, leaving 7 bases between them. Looked up from germline, CDR1 is SGHRS and CDR2 is YFSETQ. The CDR3 reads CASSELATNEKLFF. CDR3 nucleotide sequence: TGCGCCAGCAGCGAACTTGCAACTAATGAAAAACTGTTTTTT.

This rearrangement joins TRBV10-2 to TRBJ2-5; 8 bases are shared with TRBD2. There are 14 residues in the CDR3. In germline, CDR1 is WSHSY, CDR2 SAAADI. J was trimmed by 5 bases and V by 0 bases; bases with no gene match: 2. CDR3 in amino acids: CASSESGLGETQYF. The DNA for the CDR3 is TGCGCCAGCAGTGAGTCGGGACTAGGCGAGACCCAGTACTTC.

The chain combines TRBV10-3 with TRBJ2-5; 7 nucleotides line up with TRBD2. The junction had 14 bases not matched to a gene; V was cut back by 11 bases and J by 2 bases. Per germline, CDR1 ENHRY and CDR2 SYGVKD. This CDR3 spans 15 amino acids. The CDR3 DNA sequence: TGTGCCCAGGGAGGGGCAGGCAATCTTCAAGAGACCCAGTACTTC. Translating it yields CAQGGAGNLQETQYF.

The rearrangement uses TRBV27 and TRBJ1-1; D perhaps matches TRBD1 (5 bases). Trimming removed 7 bases from V and 5 bases from J, with 14 bases in between. Per germline, CDR1 MNHEY and CDR2 SMNVEV (reference sequence). The CDR3 runs to 13 residues. The CDR3 nucleotides read TGTGCCAGCACCCGGCGGGGGGGGACTGAAGCTTTCTTT. As protein: CASTRRGGTEAFF.

The gene calls are TRBV11-3 and TRBJ2-1; 8 nucleotides match TRBD1. The CDR3 consists of 15 residues. V was clipped by 5 bases and J by 2 bases; unmatched bases: 5. Per the germline V gene, CDR1 is SGHNT and CDR2 is YENEEA. The CDR3 protein is CASSLGRGPYNEQFF. The CDR3 DNA reads as TGTGCCAGCAGCCTCGGCAGGGGGCCCTACAATGAGCAGTTCTTC.

This sequence joins TRBV6-5 and TRBJ1-1, with unresolved D. V lost 0 bases, J lost 0 bases, and 8 bases lay in between. CDR1 and CDR2 from the germline V gene are MNHEY and SVGAGI. This CDR3 is built from 15 residues. The DNA for the CDR3 is TGTGCCAGCAGTTACTCGCGGGGTTTGAACACTGAAGCTTTCTTT. Translation gives CASSYSRGLNTEAFF.

This chain's CDR3 is CASSPGLADTDTQYF. DNA for the CDR3: TGTGCCAGCAGCCCCGGACTAGCGGACACAGATACGCAGTATTTT. The chain links TRBV7-9 to TRBJ2-3, with 10 bases aligning to TRBD2. This CDR3 contains 15 residues. Germline assignment: CDR1 SEHNR and CDR2 FQNEAQ (reference sequence). The trim removed 5 bases at V and 2 bases at J, leaving 4 bases unmatched.

The rearrangement joins TRBV6-2 or TRBV6-3 to TRBJ2-3; weak D call: TRBD2 (5 bases). The CDR3 runs to 15 residues. Between the trimmed V and J ends, which lost 0 bases and 1 base, there was a span of 8 bases. Germline values: CDR1 MNHEY, CDR2 SVGEGT. CDR3 sequence (DNA): TGTGCCAGCAGTTACTCTGGTAGCGGCACAGATACGCAGTATTTT. Its protein product is CASSYSGSGTDTQYF.

V usage is TRBV7-9 and J usage is TRBJ2-1; TRBD2 matches 12 bases. Looked up from germline, CDR1 is SEHNR and CDR2 is FQNEAQ (reference sequence). With V trimmed by 6 bases and J by 9 bases, 9 bases remained unmatched. The CDR3 runs to 15 residues. The CDR3 sequence: CASSRILAGGSEQFF. The DNA for the CDR3 is TGTGCCAGCAGTCGAATCCTAGCGGGAGGGAGTGAGCAGTTCTTC. Combining the CDR3 with reference TRBV7-9 and TRBJ2-1 gives the whole variable domain DTGVSQNPRHKITKRGQNVTFRCDPISEHNRLYWYRQTLGQGPEFLTYFQNEAQLEKSRLLSDRFSAERPKGSFSTLEIQRTEQGDSAMYLCASSRILAGGSEQFFGPGTRLTVL.

This chain uses TRBV27 with TRBJ1-6, with 9 positions matching TRBD1. Per germline, CDR1 MNHEY and CDR2 SMNVEV (reference sequence). Germline trimming cut 7 bases from V and 9 bases from J; bases unmatched to any gene: 7. The CDR3 consists of 14 residues. CDR3 amino acids: CASTPDRGVSPLHF. The CDR3, as DNA: TGTGCCAGCACCCCTGACAGGGGGGTTTCACCCCTCCACTTT.

V and J are TRBV3-1 (or the pseudogene TRBV3-2) and TRBJ2-3; 11 positions match TRBD2. Germline lookup yields CDR1 LGHDT and CDR2 YNNKEL (reference sequence). CDR3 length: 19 residues. J was trimmed by 1 base and V by 4 bases; bases with no gene match: 13. This CDR3 is CASSLIVERGLAGTDTQYF. Written as DNA, the CDR3 is TGTGCCAGCAGCCTAATTGTGGAACGGGGACTAGCGGGCACAGATACGCAGTATTTT.

The chain combines TRBV27 with TRBJ1-2, with 7 bases fitting TRBD1. CDR1 MNHEY and CDR2 SMNVEV come from the germline V gene (reference sequence). The ends lost 6 bases at V and 0 bases at J; junction bases unmatched: 7. The CDR3 length is 15 residues. The CDR3 loop is CASSPRGISNYGYTF. In DNA, the CDR3 is TGTGCCAGCAGCCCCAGGGGGATATCTAACTATGGCTACACCTTC.

This clone was counted once. The rearrangement joins TRBV5-1 to TRBJ2-5; D might be TRBD1 (6 bases). The CDR3 loop spans 15 amino acids. Trimming pared 0 bases from V and 3 bases from J, leaving 12 bases between. The germline gives CDR1 SGHRS, CDR2 YFSETQ. In DNA form, the CDR3 reads TGCGCCAGCAGCTTGGTCTTACAGGGTAAAGAGACCCAGTACTTC. This encodes CASSLVLQGKETQYF.

This chain links TRBV30 with TRBJ1-6, with D perhaps matching TRBD1 (6 bases). CDR1 is GTSNPN, CDR2 SVGIG, per germline (reference sequence). The CDR3 consists of 14 residues. V was clipped by 3 bases and J by 1 base, with 7 bases between them. CDR3 nucleotide sequence: TGTGCCTGGAGGGGGGCTTCCTATAATTCACCCCTCCACTTT. Its protein is CAWRGASYNSPLHF.

This clone was counted between two and nine times. This rearrangement joins TRBV6-2 or TRBV6-3 to TRBJ1-2; 9 nucleotides align to TRBD1. Germline CDR1 and CDR2: MNHEY and SVGEGT. There are 14 residues in the CDR3. V lost 5 bases, J lost 8 bases, and 9 bases stayed unmatched. CDR3 DNA sequence: TGTGCCAGCAGTACAGGGGGCGCGGTCCGCGGCTACACCTTC. Translation: CASSTGGAVRGYTF.

This chain uses TRBV6-1 with TRBJ2-7; 7 bases are a match to TRBD1. Germline values: CDR1 MNHNS, CDR2 SASEGT. Germline trimming cut 2 bases from V and 5 bases from J; bases unmatched to any gene: 9. The CDR3 has 15 residues. As DNA, the CDR3 is TGTGCCAGCAGTGAATCGATGGGGCAGGGGGACGAGCAGTACGTC. Translation gives CASSESMGQGDEQYV.

This clone was detected only a few times. The chain uses TRBV7-2 and TRBJ2-3; D unresolved. V lost 5 bases to trimming and J lost 4 bases, with 10 bases between them. This CDR3 contains 13 residues. Per the germline V gene, CDR1 is SGHTA and CDR2 is FQGNSA. CDR3 amino acids: CASSPFGADTQYF. CDR3 sequence (DNA): TGTGCCAGCAGCCCATTTGGAGCAGATACGCAGTATTTT.

This clone came up once. This rearrangement joins TRBV9 to TRBJ2-1; 9 nucleotides match TRBD1. J was trimmed by 5 bases and V by 5 bases; bases with no gene match: 2. This CDR3 spans 13 amino acids. The germline V gene has CDR1 SGDLS and CDR2 YYNGEE. The CDR3 loop is CASRRTGDNEQFF. CDR3 in DNA: TGTGCCAGCAGAAGGACAGGGGACAATGAGCAGTTCTTC. Combining the CDR3 with reference TRBV9 and TRBJ2-1 gives the whole variable domain DSGVTQTPKHLITATGQRVTLRCSPRSGDLSVYWYQQSLDQGLQFLIQYYNGEERAKGNILERFSAQQFPDLHSELNLSSLELGDSALYFCASRRTGDNEQFFGPGTRLTVL.

This chain connects TRBV7-9 to TRBJ2-2, with a tentative D call TRBD2 (5 bases). Trimming cost V 3 bases and J 0 bases, with 11 bases left between them. The germline gives CDR1 SEHNR, CDR2 FQNEAQ (reference sequence). The CDR3 extends over 16 amino acids. The CDR3 reads CASSFRDTANTGELFF. The CDR3 coding sequence is TGTGCCAGCAGCTTCCGGGATACAGCGAACACCGGGGAGCTGTTTTTT.

The rearrangement joins TRBV12-3 or TRBV12-4 to TRBJ1-1; maybe TRBD1 (5 bases). The CDR3 consists of 13 residues. Trimming pared 5 bases from V and 6 bases from J, leaving 13 bases between. This CDR3 reads CASSLLWGAEAFF. CDR3 DNA: TGTGCCAGCAGTCTACTGTGGGGCGCTGAAGCTTTCTTT.

The chain combines TRBV6-2 or TRBV6-3 with TRBJ2-7; D may be TRBD1 (6 bases). The CDR3 has 14 amino acids. Trimming pared 5 bases from V and 3 bases from J, leaving 14 bases between. CDR1 and CDR2 (germline): MNHEY, SVGEGT. The chain's CDR3 is CASSADSSFYEQYV. Written as DNA, the CDR3 is TGTGCCAGCAGTGCGGACAGTAGCTTCTACGAGCAGTACGTC.

This clone was found a few times. The CDR3, as DNA: TGTGCCAGCAGTTTTGGCAGAAGGGGGCCTAACACCGGGGAGCTGTTTTTT. Translated, it gives CASSFGRRGPNTGELFF. The V call is TRBV27, the J call TRBJ2-2, with TRBD1 matching 7 bases. This CDR3 spans 17 amino acids. Unmatched junction bases numbered 9, after V lost 3 bases and J lost 2 bases. Germline assignment: CDR1 MNHEY and CDR2 SMNVEV (reference sequence).

The chain combines TRBV5-1 with TRBJ2-5; 10 nucleotides line up with TRBD2. CDR3 length: 16 residues. V trimming: 2 bases; J trimming: 3 bases; junction bases outside the gene matches: 7. Germline CDR1 is SGHRS and CDR2 is YFSETQ. CDR3 nucleotide sequence: TGCGCCAGCAGCTTCTCCTCAGCGGGAGGGGAAGAGACCCAGTACTTC. It codes for CASSFSSAGGEETQYF.

The chain couples TRBV3-1 (or the pseudogene TRBV3-2) to TRBJ1-1; no clear D. Germline values: CDR1 LGHDT, CDR2 YNNKEL (reference sequence). The CDR3 extends over 15 amino acids. V gave up 1 base and J gave up 0 bases, with 9 bases separating them. DNA of the CDR3: TGTGCCAGCAGCCAAGTTAGAGTGTTGAACACTGAAGCTTTCTTT. This encodes CASSQVRVLNTEAFF.